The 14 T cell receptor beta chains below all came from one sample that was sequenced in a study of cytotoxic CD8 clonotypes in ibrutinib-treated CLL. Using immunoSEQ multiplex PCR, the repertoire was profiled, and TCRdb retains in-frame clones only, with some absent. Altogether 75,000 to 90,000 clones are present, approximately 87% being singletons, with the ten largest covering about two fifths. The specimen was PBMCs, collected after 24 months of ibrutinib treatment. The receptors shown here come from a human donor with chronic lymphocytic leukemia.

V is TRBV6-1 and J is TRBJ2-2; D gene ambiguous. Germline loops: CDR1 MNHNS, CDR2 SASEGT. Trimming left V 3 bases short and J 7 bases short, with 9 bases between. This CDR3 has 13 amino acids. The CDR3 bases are TGTGCCAGCAGTGATATAGGAATCGGGGAGCTGTTTTTT. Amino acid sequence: CASSDIGIGELFF.

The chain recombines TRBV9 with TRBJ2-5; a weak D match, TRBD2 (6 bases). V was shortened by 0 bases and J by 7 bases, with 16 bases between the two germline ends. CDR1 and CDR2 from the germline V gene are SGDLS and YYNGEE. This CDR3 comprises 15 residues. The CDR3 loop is CASSVVASLGGTQYF. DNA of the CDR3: TGTGCCAGCAGCGTAGTCGCCAGCTTGGGAGGGACCCAGTACTTC.

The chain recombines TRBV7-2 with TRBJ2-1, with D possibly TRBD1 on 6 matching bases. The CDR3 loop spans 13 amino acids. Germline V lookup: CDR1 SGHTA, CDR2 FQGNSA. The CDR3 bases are TGTGCTATCATCCCCAGGGGCTACAATGAGCAGTTCTTC. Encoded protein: CAIIPRGYNEQFF.

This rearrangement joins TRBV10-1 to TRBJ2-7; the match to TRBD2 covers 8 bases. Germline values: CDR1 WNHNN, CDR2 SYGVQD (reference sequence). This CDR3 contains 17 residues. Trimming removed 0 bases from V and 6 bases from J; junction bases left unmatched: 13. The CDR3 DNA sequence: TGCGCCAGCAGTGAGTCCCGGGCCGGGACTAGGCCCTCCGAGCAGTACTTC. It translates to CASSESRAGTRPSEQYF.

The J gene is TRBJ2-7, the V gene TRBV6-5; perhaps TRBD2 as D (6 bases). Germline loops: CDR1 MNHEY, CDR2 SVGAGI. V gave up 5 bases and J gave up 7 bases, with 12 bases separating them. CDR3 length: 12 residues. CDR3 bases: TGTGCCAGCAGTCGCCGGGGGACGGAGCAGTACTTC. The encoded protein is CASSRRGTEQYF.

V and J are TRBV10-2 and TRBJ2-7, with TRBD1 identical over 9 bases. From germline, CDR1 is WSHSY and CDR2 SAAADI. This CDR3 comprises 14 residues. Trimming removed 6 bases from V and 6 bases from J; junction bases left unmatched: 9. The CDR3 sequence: CASSQPGQGSEQYF. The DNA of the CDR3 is TGCGCCAGCAGCCAGCCGGGACAGGGATCCGAGCAGTACTTC.

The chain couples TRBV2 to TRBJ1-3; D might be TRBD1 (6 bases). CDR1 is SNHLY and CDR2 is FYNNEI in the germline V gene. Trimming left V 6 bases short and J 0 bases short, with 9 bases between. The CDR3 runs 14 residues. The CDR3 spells CASRGTPSGNTIYF. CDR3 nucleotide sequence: TGTGCCAGCAGGGGGACACCCTCTGGAAACACCATATATTTT. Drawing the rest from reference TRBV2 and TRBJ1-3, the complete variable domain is EPEVTQTPSHQVTQMGQEVILRCVPISNHLYFYWYRQILGQKVEFLVSFYNNEISEKSEIFDDQFSVERPDGSNFTLKIRSTKLEDSAMYFCASRGTPSGNTIYFGEGSWLTVV.

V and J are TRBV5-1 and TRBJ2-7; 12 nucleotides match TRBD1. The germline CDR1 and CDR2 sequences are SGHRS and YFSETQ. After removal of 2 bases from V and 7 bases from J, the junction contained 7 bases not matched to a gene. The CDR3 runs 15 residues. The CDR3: CASSLTGTGGSEQYF. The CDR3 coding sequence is TGCGCCAGCAGCTTAACCGGGACAGGGGGCAGTGAGCAGTACTTC.

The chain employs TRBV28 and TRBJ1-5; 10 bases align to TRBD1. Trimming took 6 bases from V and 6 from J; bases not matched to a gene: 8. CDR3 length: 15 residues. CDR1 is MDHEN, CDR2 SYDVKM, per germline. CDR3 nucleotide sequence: TGTGCCAGCAGCAGGGACAGGGGAAGTAGTCAGCCCCAGCATTTT. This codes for CASSRDRGSSQPQHF.

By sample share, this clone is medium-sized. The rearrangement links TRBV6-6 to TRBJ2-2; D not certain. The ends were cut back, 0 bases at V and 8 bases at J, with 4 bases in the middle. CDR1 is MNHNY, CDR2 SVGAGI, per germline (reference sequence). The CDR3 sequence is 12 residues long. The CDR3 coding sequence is TGTGCCAGCAGTTACTCGACAGGGGAGCTGTTTTTT. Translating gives CASSYSTGELFF.

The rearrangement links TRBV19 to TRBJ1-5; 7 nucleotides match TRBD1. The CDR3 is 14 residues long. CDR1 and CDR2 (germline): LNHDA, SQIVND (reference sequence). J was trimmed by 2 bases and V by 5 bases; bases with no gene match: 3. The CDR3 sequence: CASSAGQGNQPQHF. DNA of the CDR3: TGTGCCAGTAGTGCCGGACAGGGCAATCAGCCCCAGCATTTT.

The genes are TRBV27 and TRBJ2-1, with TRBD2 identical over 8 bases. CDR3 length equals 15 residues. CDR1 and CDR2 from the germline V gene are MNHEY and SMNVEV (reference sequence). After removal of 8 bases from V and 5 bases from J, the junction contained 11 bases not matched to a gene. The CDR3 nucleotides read TGTGCCAGCCATCGCGGGGGGCGGAACCACAATGAGCAGTTCTTC. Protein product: CASHRGGRNHNEQFF.

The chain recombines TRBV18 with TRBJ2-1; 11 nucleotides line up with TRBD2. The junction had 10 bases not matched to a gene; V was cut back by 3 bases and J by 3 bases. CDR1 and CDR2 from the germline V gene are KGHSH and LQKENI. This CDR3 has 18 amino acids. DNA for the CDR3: TGTGCCAGCTCACCGACATCACCGGGGACTAGCGGCTACAATGAGCAGTTCTTC. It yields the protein CASSPTSPGTSGYNEQFF.

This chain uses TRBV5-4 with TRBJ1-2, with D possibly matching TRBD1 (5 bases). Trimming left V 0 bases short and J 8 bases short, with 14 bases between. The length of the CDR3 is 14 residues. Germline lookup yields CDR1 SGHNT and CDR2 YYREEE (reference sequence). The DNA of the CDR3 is TGTGCCAGCAGCTTGGGACAGCCCCCGGCGGGCTACACCTTC. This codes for CASSLGQPPAGYTF.